The text below deals with one T cell receptor (beta chain). Its antigen is as yet unknown. Profiling relied on immunoSEQ multiplex PCR, and the TCRdb table lists in-frame clones only, not all of them. The sample includes about 430,000 clones, 75% to 95% of them seen just once. This entry belongs to a study of Ad26.COV2.S vaccination and SARS-CoV-2 variants. Overall study results and limits: Reported findings describe substantial breadth in spike-specific CD8+ and CD4+ T cell responses following vaccination.

Treatment indicated: approximately 18 received Ad26.COV2.S at low or high dose, single or two shots; roughly 5 received placebo; per-sample allocation not given. Day 63 after the first vaccine or placebo injection was the time point for sampling. Source: peripheral blood, taken in a trial of Ad26.COV2.S vaccine versus placebo. This clonotype was sampled from a person between 18 and 60 years old who received the Ad26.COV2.S COVID-19 vaccine or a placebo.

The CDR3 nucleotides read TGTGCCAGCAGTGAACAAGGGATTGGAAACACCATATATTTT. It encodes CASSEQGIGNTIYF. The chain combines TRBV25-1 with TRBJ1-3; D uncertain. Per germline, CDR1 MGHDK and CDR2 SYGVNS. V was shortened by 2 bases and J by 3 bases, with 8 bases between the two germline ends. This CDR3 comprises 14 residues.